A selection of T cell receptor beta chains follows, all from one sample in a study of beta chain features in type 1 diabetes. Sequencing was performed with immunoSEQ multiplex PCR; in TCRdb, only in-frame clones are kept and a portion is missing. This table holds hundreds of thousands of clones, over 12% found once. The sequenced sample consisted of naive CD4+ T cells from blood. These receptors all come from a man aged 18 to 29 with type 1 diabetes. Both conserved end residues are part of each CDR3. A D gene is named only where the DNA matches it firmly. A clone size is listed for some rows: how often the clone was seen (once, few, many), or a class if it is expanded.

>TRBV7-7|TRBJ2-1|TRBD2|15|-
CASSPGLARSHEQFF
TGTGCTAGCAGCCCAGGACTAGCGAGGTCCCATGAGCAGTTCTTC
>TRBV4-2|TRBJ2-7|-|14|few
CASSQDAGLYEQYF
TGTGCCAGCAGCCAAGACGCAGGGTTGTACGAGCAGTACTTC
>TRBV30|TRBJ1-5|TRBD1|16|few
CAWSLSTGSWNQPQHF
TGTGCCTGGAGTCTATCGACAGGGAGCTGGAATCAGCCCCAGCATTTT
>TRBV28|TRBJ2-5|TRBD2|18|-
CASGPRLAGDPVGETQYF
TGTGCCAGCGGTCCCCGTTTAGCGGGGGATCCCGTGGGCGAGACCCAGTACTTC
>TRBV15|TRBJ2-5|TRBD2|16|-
CATSRDLGAGTRAQYF
TGTGCCACCAGCAGAGATCTCGGGGCGGGGACTAGGGCCCAGTACTTC
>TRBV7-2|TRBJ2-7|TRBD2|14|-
CASSRERGGDEQYF
TGTGCCAGCAGCCGAGAGCGGGGTGGGGACGAGCAGTACTTC
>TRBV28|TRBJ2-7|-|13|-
CASVRDNSYEQYF
TGTGCCAGCGTCCGGGACAATTCCTACGAGCAGTACTTC
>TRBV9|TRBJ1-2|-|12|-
CASSTAGSGYTF
TGTGCCAGCAGCACCGCGGGGTCTGGCTACACCTTC
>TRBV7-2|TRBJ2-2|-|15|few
CASSLSDSHTGELFF
TGTGCCAGCAGCTTATCGGACAGCCACACCGGGGAGCTGTTTTTT
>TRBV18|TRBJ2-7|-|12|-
CASSPLTYEQYF
TGTGCCAGCTCACCACTAACCTACGAGCAGTACTTC
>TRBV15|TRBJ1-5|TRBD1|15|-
CATSRDWAGGQPQHF
TGTGCCACCAGCAGAGATTGGGCAGGGGGGCAGCCCCAGCATTTT
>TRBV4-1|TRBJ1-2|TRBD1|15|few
CASSRDSPANYGYTF
TGCGCCAGCAGCCGGGACAGCCCAGCTAACTATGGCTACACCTTC
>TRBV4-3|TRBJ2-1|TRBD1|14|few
CASSPGTGVNEQFF
TGCGCCAGCAGCCCTGGGACAGGGGTGAATGAGCAGTTCTTC
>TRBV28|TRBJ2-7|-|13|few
CASSFGGLVGQYF
TGTGCCAGCAGTTTTGGAGGGCTGGTTGGGCAGTACTTC
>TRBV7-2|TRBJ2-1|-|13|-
CASSLELYNEQFF
TGTGCCAGCAGCTTAGAACTATACAATGAGCAGTTCTTC
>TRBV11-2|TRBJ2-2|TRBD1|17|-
CASSLSLGTVNTGELFF
TGTGCCAGCAGCTTATCCCTCGGGACAGTGAACACCGGGGAGCTGTTTTTT
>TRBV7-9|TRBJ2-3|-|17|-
CASSSRGAAVAGDTQYF
TGTGCCAGCAGCTCCCGAGGGGCGGCAGTTGCGGGGGATACGCAGTATTTT
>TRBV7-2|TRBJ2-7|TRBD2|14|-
CASLRVAGLYEQYF
TGTGCCAGCTTGAGGGTAGCGGGGTTGTACGAGCAGTACTTC
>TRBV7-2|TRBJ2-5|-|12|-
CASSLGEETQYF
TGTGCCAGCAGCTTAGGGGAGGAGACCCAGTACTTC
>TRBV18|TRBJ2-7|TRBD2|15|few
CASSPGGRATYEQYF
TGTGCCAGCTCACCGGGGGGGAGAGCAACCTACGAGCAGTACTTC
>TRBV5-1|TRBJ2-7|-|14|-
CASSLGGQFYEQYF
TGCGCCAGCAGCTTGGGAGGACAGTTCTACGAGCAGTACTTC
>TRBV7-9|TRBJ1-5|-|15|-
CASSLEGGGNQPQHF
TGTGCCAGCAGCTTAGAGGGTGGGGGCAATCAGCCCCAGCATTTT
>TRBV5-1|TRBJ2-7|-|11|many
CASSLEYEQYF
TGCGCCAGCAGCTTGGAGTACGAGCAGTACTTC
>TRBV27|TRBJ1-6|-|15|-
CASSSDSIFRSPLHF
TGTGCCAGCAGTTCGGACAGTATTTTTCGATCACCCCTCCACTTT
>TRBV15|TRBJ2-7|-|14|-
CATSGRQASYEQYF
TGTGCCACCAGCGGACGACAGGCCTCCTACGAGCAGTACTTC
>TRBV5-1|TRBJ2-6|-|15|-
CASSEPGIWANVLTF
TGCGCCAGCAGCGAACCAGGGATTTGGGCCAACGTCCTGACTTTC
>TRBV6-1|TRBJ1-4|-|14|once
CASSKDGRKEKLFF
TGTGCCAGCTCTAAGGACGGCAGAAAAGAAAAACTGTTTTTT
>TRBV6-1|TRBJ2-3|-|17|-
CASSEVLAVIRGDTQYF
TGTGCCAGCAGTGAGGTGTTAGCGGTGATAAGAGGGGATACGCAGTATTTT
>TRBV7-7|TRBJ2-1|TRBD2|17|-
CASSWGTSGRAGDEQFF
TGTGCTAGCAGCTGGGGGACTAGCGGCCGCGCAGGTGATGAGCAGTTCTTC
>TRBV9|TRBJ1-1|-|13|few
CASSVSRNTEAFF
TGTGCCAGCAGCGTGTCGAGGAACACTGAAGCTTTCTTT
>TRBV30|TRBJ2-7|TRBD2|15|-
CAWSVSLAGVTQQYF
TGTGCCTGGAGTGTAAGTTTAGCGGGAGTCACCCAGCAGTACTTC
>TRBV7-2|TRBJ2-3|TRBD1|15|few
CASSSRRGRPDTQYF
TGTGCCAGCAGCTCTCGCAGGGGGCGCCCAGATACGCAGTATTTT
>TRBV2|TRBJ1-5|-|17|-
CASRSTWGIRSNQPQHF
TGTGCCAGCAGATCTACATGGGGGATTCGTAGCAATCAGCCCCAGCATTTT
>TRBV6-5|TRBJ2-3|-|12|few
CASSNRRDTQYF
TGTGCCAGCAGCAACAGACGAGATACGCAGTATTTT
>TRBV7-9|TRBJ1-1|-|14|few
CASSLETENTEAFF
TGTGCCAGCAGCTTAGAGACAGAGAACACTGAAGCTTTCTTT
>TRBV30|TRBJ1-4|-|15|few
CAWSVLGSRDEKLFF
TGTGCCTGGAGTGTACTGGGGTCTAGGGATGAAAAACTGTTTTTT
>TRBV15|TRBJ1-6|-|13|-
CATSREEGSPLHF
TGTGCCACCAGCAGAGAAGAGGGGTCACCCCTCCACTTT
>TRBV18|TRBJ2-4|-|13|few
CASSPGQINIQYF
TGTGCCAGCTCACCAGGACAAATAAACATTCAGTACTTC
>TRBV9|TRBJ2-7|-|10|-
CASNFVEQYF
TGTGCCAGCAATTTCGTCGAGCAGTACTTC
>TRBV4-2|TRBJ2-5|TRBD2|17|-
CASSQVAGGAGRETQYF
TGTGCCAGCAGCCAGGTGGCGGGGGGAGCCGGACGAGAGACCCAGTACTTC
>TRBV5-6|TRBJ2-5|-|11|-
CASSKEETQYF
TGTGCCAGCAGCAAAGAAGAGACCCAGTACTTC
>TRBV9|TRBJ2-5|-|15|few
CASSGARDIQETQYF
TGTGCCAGCAGCGGGGCCCGGGACATCCAAGAGACCCAGTACTTC
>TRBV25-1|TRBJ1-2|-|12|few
CASSEYREGYTF
TGTGCCAGCAGTGAGTACAGGGAGGGCTACACCTTC
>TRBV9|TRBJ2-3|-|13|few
CASSVVDLGTQYF
TGTGCCAGCAGCGTAGTTGATCTGGGTACGCAGTATTTT
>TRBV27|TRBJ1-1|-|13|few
CASSLGRNTEAFF
TGTGCCAGCAGTTTAGGGCGAAACACTGAAGCTTTCTTT
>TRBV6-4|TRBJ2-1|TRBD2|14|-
CASSQLAGVGEQFF
TGTGCCAGCAGTCAGCTAGCGGGAGTAGGTGAGCAGTTCTTC
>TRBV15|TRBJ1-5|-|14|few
CATSFGQTYQPQHF
TGTGCCACCAGCTTTGGACAGACCTATCAGCCCCAGCATTTT
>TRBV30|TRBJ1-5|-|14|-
CAWSEGRGNQPQHF
TGTGCCTGGAGCGAGGGCAGGGGCAATCAGCCCCAGCATTTT
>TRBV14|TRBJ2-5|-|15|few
CASSQDMQGRKAQYF
TGTGCCAGCAGCCAAGATATGCAGGGAAGAAAAGCCCAGTACTTC
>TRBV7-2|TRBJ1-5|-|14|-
CASSLGVGNQPQHF
TGTGCCAGCAGCTTGGGGGTGGGCAATCAGCCCCAGCATTTT
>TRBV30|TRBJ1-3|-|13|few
CAWSGTPGNTIYF
TGTGCCTGGAGTGGAACACCTGGAAACACCATATATTTT
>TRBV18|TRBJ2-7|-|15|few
CASSRSDSTIYEQYF
TGTGCCAGCTCACGGTCGGACAGTACTATCTACGAGCAGTACTTC
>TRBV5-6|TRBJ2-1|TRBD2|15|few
CASSFPAGEGNEQFF
TGTGCCAGCAGCTTCCCCGCGGGGGAAGGCAATGAGCAGTTCTTC
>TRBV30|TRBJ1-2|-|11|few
CAWSYGYGYTF
TGTGCCTGGAGTTATGGATATGGCTACACCTTC